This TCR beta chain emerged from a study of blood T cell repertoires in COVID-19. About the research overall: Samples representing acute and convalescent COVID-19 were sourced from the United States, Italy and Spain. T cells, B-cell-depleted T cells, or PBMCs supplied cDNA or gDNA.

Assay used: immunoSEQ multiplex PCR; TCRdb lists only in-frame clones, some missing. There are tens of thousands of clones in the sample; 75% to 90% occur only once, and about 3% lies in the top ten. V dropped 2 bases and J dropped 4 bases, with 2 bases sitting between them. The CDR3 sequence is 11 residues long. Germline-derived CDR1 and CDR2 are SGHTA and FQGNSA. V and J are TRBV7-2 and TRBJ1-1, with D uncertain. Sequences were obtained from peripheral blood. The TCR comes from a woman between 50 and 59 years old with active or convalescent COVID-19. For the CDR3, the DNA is TGTGCCAGCAGCTTACGCACTGAAGCTTTCTTT. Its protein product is CASSLRTEAFF.